This T cell receptor (beta chain) was recorded in a study of spatial heterogeneity in lung cancer. Study-level information: Detection consistently yielded more beta chains than alpha chains.

Comment on this clonotype: What it binds is not known. This clone may be a read error of a much larger clone one base away.

Trimming at V came to 1 base and at J to 5 bases, leaving 2 bases not matched to a gene. The length of the CDR3 is 15 residues. In germline, CDR1 is MNHNY, CDR2 SVGAGI (reference sequence). Time point of the sample: sample taken at primary tumor resection. No cells were sorted before sequencing. The whole RNA sequenced was extracted from tumor, nontumor lung or frozen PBMC. Each CDR3 protein is one row after TCRdb ran MiXCR on the 5' RACE reads. The sample consists of about 100,000 distinct CDR3 sequences, approximately 4% of them appearing once. The study, taken as a whole, reports: The study found that expanded intratumoral alpha and beta TCR counts tracked tumor mutation counts.

Sequencing was performed on lung tumor tissue, taken at surgery. This clonotype was obtained from a male donor with early-stage non-small cell lung cancer. V is TRBV6-6 and J is TRBJ2-1; 10 bases line up with TRBD2. The CDR3 sequence is CASSYLLAGNNEQFF. The CDR3 DNA is TGTGCCAGCAGTTACTTACTAGCGGGAAACAATGAGCAGTTCTTC.